One sample yielded the 20 T cell receptor beta chains listed below, sequenced in a study of CD8 T cells in ankylosing spondylitis. TCRdb re-called the 5' RACE reads through MiXCR, storing one row per CDR3 protein. The sample carries about 140,000 distinct CDR3 sequences, about 8% recorded once. Input material: synovial fluid, either unsorted or a sorted T cell fraction (not recorded which). Every receptor here comes from a male donor with ankylosing spondylitis.

The chain has TRBV14 and TRBJ1-2; tentatively, D is TRBD1 (5 bases). Trimming pared 0 bases from V and 3 bases from J, leaving 11 bases between. The CDR3 has 15 residues. From germline, CDR1 is SGHDN and CDR2 FVKESK. Written as DNA, the CDR3 is TGTGCCAGCAGCCAAGATCCGGGGGGTTACTATGGCTACACCTTC. This encodes CASSQDPGGYYGYTF.

This clonotype is medium-sized (0.01 to 0.1%) by share. The chain recombines TRBV29-1 with TRBJ1-5; D gene ambiguous. Germline V lookup: CDR1 SQVTM, CDR2 ANQGSEA. The CDR3 has 13 residues. CDR3 loop: CSAKTSSHQPQHF. CDR3 bases: TGCAGTGCCAAGACATCGAGTCATCAGCCCCAGCATTTT. The full variable domain, its missing parts supplied by reference TRBV29-1 and TRBJ1-5, is SAVISQKPSRDICQRGTSLTIQCQVDSQVTMMFWYRQQPGQSLTLIATANQGSEATYESGFVIDKFPISRPNLTFSTLTVSNMSPEDSSIYLCSAKTSSHQPQHFGDGTRLSIL.

Only a few counts were recorded for this clonotype. The rearrangement uses TRBV9 and TRBJ1-1; 7 nucleotides line up with TRBD1. This CDR3 contains 13 residues. CDR1 SGDLS and CDR2 YYNGEE come from the germline V gene. Trimming at V came to 6 bases and at J to 1 base, leaving 3 bases not matched to a gene. CDR3 coding DNA: TGTGCCAGCACAGACAGGGCGAACACTGAAGCTTTCTTT. Translating gives CASTDRANTEAFF. The whole variable domain, remainder taken from reference TRBV9 and TRBJ1-1, is DSGVTQTPKHLITATGQRVTLRCSPRSGDLSVYWYQQSLDQGLQFLIQYYNGEERAKGNILERFSAQQFPDLHSELNLSSLELGDSALYFCASTDRANTEAFFGQGTRLTVV.

The V and J genes are TRBV20-1 and TRBJ1-2, with no clear D. V was shortened by 3 bases and J by 4 bases, with 9 bases between the two germline ends. Germline V lookup: CDR1 DFQATT, CDR2 SNEGSKA (reference sequence). CDR3 size: 12 residues. CDR3 in DNA: TGCAGTGCTAGTCCGGACCCCTATGGCTACACCTTC. Amino acid sequence: CSASPDPYGYTF.

This clonotype was detected ten times or more. The chain uses TRBV15 and TRBJ1-2, with no clear D. This CDR3 contains 13 residues. Between the trimmed V and J ends, which lost 0 bases and 8 bases, there was a span of 10 bases. CDR1 is LNHNV, CDR2 YYDKDF, per germline (reference sequence). CDR3 in DNA: TGTGCCACCAGCAGAGAGACTGAAAAGGGCTACACCTTC. It yields the protein CATSRETEKGYTF.

This clonotype was seen ten or more times. The chain couples TRBV12-3 or TRBV12-4 to TRBJ1-2; tentative D call: TRBD1 (5 bases). The CDR3 length is 13 residues. Trimming cost V 7 bases and J 7 bases, with 16 bases left between them. In DNA, the CDR3 is TGTGCCAGCACCGGGACCCGCGGCATTGGCTACACCTTC. Its translation: CASTGTRGIGYTF.

In nucleotides, the CDR3 is TGTGCCAGCAGTAGAGCGGGCACAGATACGCAGTATTTT. It yields the protein CASSRAGTDTQYF. The rearrangement links TRBV6-1 to TRBJ2-3; perhaps TRBD2 as D (5 bases). The CDR3 contains 13 residues. With 5 bases removed from V and 1 base from J, the gap between germline ends came to 7 bases. Germline V gives CDR1 MNHNS, CDR2 SASEGT.

This chain links TRBV9 with TRBJ2-5; 9 nucleotides match TRBD1. This CDR3 contains 17 residues. Germline CDR1 reads SGDLS; CDR2 reads YYNGEE. V lost 3 bases to trimming and J lost 1 base; unmatched junction nucleotides: 10. CDR3 coding DNA: TGTGCCAGCAGCGCAACAGGGGGCCCTAACTTCCAAGAGACCCAGTACTTC. As protein: CASSATGGPNFQETQYF.

The chain recombines TRBV20-1 with TRBJ2-7; 9 nucleotides line up with TRBD2. Trimming took 3 bases from V and 2 from J; bases not matched to a gene: 8. The CDR3 loop spans 15 amino acids. The germline V gene has CDR1 DFQATT and CDR2 SNEGSKA (reference sequence). The CDR3 region has the DNA TGCAGTGCTAGTTATCGTGGCGGGAGGGCCTACGAGCAGTACTTC. Its translation: CSASYRGGRAYEQYF.

This clonotype was counted only a few times. The chain is built from TRBV20-1 and TRBJ2-5, with 8 bases matching TRBD2. This CDR3 has 14 amino acids. Per germline, CDR1 DFQATT and CDR2 SNEGSKA (reference sequence). The J segment lost 4 bases and the V segment lost 2 bases, leaving 6 bases of the junction unmatched. The CDR3 sequence is CSARPGGQSETQYF. The CDR3 coding sequence is TGCAGTGCTAGACCGGGGGGGCAGTCAGAGACCCAGTACTTC.

This clonotype was seen ten or more times. The CDR3 here is CATSEAGGEETQYF. The DNA for the CDR3 is TGTGCCACCAGTGAAGCGGGGGGGGAAGAGACCCAGTACTTC. The rearrangement links TRBV24-1 to TRBJ2-5; the match to TRBD2 covers 10 bases. Germline assignment: CDR1 KGHDR and CDR2 SFDVKD. The CDR3 spans 14 residues. V trimming: 4 bases; J trimming: 3 bases; junction bases outside the gene matches: 1.

This sequence joins TRBV2 and TRBJ1-5; maybe TRBD1 (6 bases). Germline V gives CDR1 SNHLY, CDR2 FYNNEI. This CDR3 region has 16 residues. The ends were cut back, 8 bases at V and 4 bases at J, with 21 bases in the middle. The CDR3 sequence is CASRKGGRGSNQPQHF. CDR3 in DNA: TGTGCCAGCCGTAAGGGGGGAAGGGGGTCAAATCAGCCCCAGCATTTT. The whole variable domain, remainder taken from reference TRBV2 and TRBJ1-5, is EPEVTQTPSHQVTQMGQEVILRCVPISNHLYFYWYRQILGQKVEFLVSFYNNEISEKSEIFDDQFSVERPDGSNFTLKIRSTKLEDSAMYFCASRKGGRGSNQPQHFGDGTRLSIL.

This clonotype was seen many times. The CDR3 is CASSLGPGRGEAFF. The CDR3 bases are TGTGCCAGCAGCTTGGGTCCGGGTCGGGGTGAAGCTTTCTTT. The V call is TRBV5-6, the J call TRBJ1-1; no clear D gene. Germline lookup yields CDR1 SGHDT and CDR2 YYEEEE. V was cut by 0 bases and J by 7 bases, with 13 bases left in between. The CDR3 is 14 residues long.

The J gene is TRBJ2-1, the V gene TRBV20-1; D may correspond to TRBD1 or TRBD2 (5 bases each). Trimming took off 6 bases at V and 0 bases at J, with 15 bases between the two ends. Germline assignment: CDR1 DFQATT and CDR2 SNEGSKA (reference sequence). The CDR3 contains 15 residues. The CDR3 DNA reads TGCAGTGCGAGGGACCCCTCGAGCTCCTACAATGAGCAGTTCTTC. Amino acid sequence: CSARDPSSSYNEQFF.

This clonotype was recorded at least ten times. The chain has TRBV18 and TRBJ2-2; D remains unclear. CDR1 and CDR2 (germline): KGHSH, LQKENI. V was trimmed by 4 bases and J by 5 bases, leaving 8 bases between them. This CDR3 region has 13 residues. Here the CDR3 DNA reads TGTGCCAGCTCACGTGGTCTAACCGGGGAGCTGTTTTTT. Amino acids: CASSRGLTGELFF.

This clonotype occurred a few times. This chain links TRBV19 with TRBJ1-1; D remains ambiguous. V lost 6 bases, J lost 1 base, and 12 bases lay in between. Per the germline V gene, CDR1 is LNHDA and CDR2 is SQIVND (reference sequence). The CDR3 has 14 residues. Here the CDR3 reads CASSPWGSNTEAFF. CDR3 bases: TGTGCCAGTAGCCCCTGGGGTTCGAACACTGAAGCTTTCTTT. The whole variable domain, remainder taken from reference TRBV19 and TRBJ1-1, is DGGITQSPKYLFRKEGQNVTLSCEQNLNHDAMYWYRQDPGQGLRLIYYSQIVNDFQKGDIAEGYSVSREKKESFPLTVTSAQKNPTAFYLCASSPWGSNTEAFFGQGTRLTVV.

This clonotype was seen many times. The CDR3 is CASSLDITRVTEAFF. CDR3 coding DNA: TGTGCCAGCAGTTTAGACATCACCAGGGTCACTGAAGCTTTCTTT. V usage is TRBV27 and J usage is TRBJ1-1; the D gene is possibly TRBD1 (5 bases). Trimming removed 2 bases from V and 4 bases from J, with 14 bases in between. There are 15 residues in the CDR3. CDR1 is MNHEY, CDR2 SMNVEV, per germline (reference sequence).

This clonotype was seen at least ten times. The J gene is TRBJ2-7, the V gene TRBV28; tentatively, D is TRBD1 or TRBD2 (6 bases each). Trimming removed 5 bases at V and 0 bases at J, with 17 bases between. There are 16 residues in the CDR3. The germline gives CDR1 MDHEN, CDR2 SYDVKM. The CDR3 reads CASSRPGDTSSYEQYF. CDR3 DNA: TGTGCCAGCAGTCGTCCGGGGGACACTAGCTCCTACGAGCAGTACTTC.

This clonotype appeared many times. This sequence joins TRBV6-2 or TRBV6-3 and TRBJ2-3, with D maybe TRBD1 (6 bases). Germline V gene sequence: CDR1 MNHEY, CDR2 SVGEGT. The CDR3 is 15 amino acids. V dropped 4 bases and J dropped 2 bases, with 13 bases sitting between them. The CDR3 sequence is CASSSDTGLTDTQYF. CDR3 nucleotide sequence: TGTGCCAGCAGTTCCGATACAGGGCTCACAGATACGCAGTATTTT.

This clonotype was observed a handful of times. The gene calls are TRBV7-8 and TRBJ1-1; D possibly corresponds to TRBD1 (5 bases). Germline CDR1 reads SGHVS; CDR2 reads FQNEAQ. The CDR3 runs to 16 residues. The V end lost 1 base, the J end lost 5 bases, and 17 bases lay between the germline ends. CDR3 DNA sequence: TGTGCCAGCAGCTTAGAGGGGAGTCACCGGGGGACTGAAGCTTTCTTT. It is translated as CASSLEGSHRGTEAFF.